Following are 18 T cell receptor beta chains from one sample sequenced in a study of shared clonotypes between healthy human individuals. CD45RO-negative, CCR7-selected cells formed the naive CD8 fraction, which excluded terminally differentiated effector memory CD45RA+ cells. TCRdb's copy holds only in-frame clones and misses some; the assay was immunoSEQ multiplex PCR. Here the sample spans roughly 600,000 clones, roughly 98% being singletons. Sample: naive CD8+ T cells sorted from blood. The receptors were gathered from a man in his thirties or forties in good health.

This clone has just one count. CDR3 bases: TGCGCCAGCAGCCAAGATACGTACCTTCGGACAGGGGTCCCTTCAACTAATGAAAAACTGTTTTTT. This gives the protein CASSQDTYLRTGVPSTNEKLFF. The chain couples TRBV4-3 to TRBJ1-4, with 9 bases that match TRBD1. This CDR3 is 22 amino acids long. V gave up 0 bases and J gave up 0 bases; unmatched junction bases: 17. CDR1 LGHNA and CDR2 YSLEER come from the germline V gene.

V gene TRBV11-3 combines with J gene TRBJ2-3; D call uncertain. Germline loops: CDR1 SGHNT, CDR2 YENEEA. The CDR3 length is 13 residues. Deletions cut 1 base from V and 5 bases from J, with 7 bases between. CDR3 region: CASSLGLRDTQYF. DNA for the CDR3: TGTGCCAGCAGCTTAGGGCTACGAGATACGCAGTATTTT.

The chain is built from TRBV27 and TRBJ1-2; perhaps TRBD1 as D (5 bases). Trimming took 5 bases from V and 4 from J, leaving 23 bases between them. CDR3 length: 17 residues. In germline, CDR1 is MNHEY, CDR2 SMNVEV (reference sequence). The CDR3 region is CASSTQTQGTQTYGYTF. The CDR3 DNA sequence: TGTGCCAGCAGTACACAAACGCAGGGTACCCAGACCTATGGCTACACCTTC.

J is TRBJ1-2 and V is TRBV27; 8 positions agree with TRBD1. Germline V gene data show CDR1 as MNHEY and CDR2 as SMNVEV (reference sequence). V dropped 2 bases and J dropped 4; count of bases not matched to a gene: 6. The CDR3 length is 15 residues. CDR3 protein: CASSLKGQGFYGYTF. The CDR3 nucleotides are TGTGCCAGCAGTTTAAAAGGACAGGGCTTCTATGGCTACACCTTC.

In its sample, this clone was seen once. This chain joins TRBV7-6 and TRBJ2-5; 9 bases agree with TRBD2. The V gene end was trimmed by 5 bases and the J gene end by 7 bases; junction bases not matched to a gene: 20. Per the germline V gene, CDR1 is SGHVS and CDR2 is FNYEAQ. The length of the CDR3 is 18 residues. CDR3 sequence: CASSLISGGRASGGTQYF. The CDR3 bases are TGTGCCAGCAGCCTCATCTCTGGCGGGAGGGCATCTGGTGGGACCCAGTACTTC.

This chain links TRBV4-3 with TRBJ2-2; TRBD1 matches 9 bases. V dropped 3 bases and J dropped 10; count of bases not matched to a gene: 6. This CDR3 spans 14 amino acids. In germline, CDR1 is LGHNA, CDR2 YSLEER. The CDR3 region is CASSQYRGLAELFF. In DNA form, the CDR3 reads TGCGCCAGCAGCCAGTACAGGGGGCTGGCGGAGCTGTTTTTT.

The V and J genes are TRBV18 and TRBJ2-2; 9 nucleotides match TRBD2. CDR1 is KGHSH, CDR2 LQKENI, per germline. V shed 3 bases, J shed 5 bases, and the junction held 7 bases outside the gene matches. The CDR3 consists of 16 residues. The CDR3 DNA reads TGTGCCAGCTCACCCATTAGCGGGAGAGGTACCGGGGAGCTGTTTTTT. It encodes CASSPISGRGTGELFF.

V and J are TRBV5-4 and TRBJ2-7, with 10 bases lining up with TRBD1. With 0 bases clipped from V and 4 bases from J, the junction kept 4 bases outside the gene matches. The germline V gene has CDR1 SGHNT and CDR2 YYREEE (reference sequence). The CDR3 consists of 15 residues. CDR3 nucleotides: TGTGCCAGCAGCTTGGCTGGGACAGGGGTTTACGAGCAGTACTTC. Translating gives CASSLAGTGVYEQYF.

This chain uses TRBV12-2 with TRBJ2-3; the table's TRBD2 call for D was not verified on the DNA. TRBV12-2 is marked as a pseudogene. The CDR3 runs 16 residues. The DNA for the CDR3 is TGTGCAAGTCGCTTAGCGCGGGGGGTGAGCACAGATACGCAGTATTTT. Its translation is CASRLARGVSTDTQYF.

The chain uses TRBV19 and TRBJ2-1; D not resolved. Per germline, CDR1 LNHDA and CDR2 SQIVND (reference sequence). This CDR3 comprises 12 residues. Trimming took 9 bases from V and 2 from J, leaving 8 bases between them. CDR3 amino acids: CAREPPYNEQFF. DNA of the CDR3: TGTGCCAGAGAGCCCCCCTACAATGAGCAGTTCTTC.

CDR3 coding DNA: TGTGCCAGCAGCGAGGGCACGGACACTGAAGCTTTCTTT. This translates into CASSEGTDTEAFF. V is TRBV9 and J is TRBJ1-1; D gene uncertain. V gave up 3 bases and J gave up 3 bases, with 9 bases separating them. The CDR3 has 13 residues. Germline V gene sequence: CDR1 SGDLS, CDR2 YYNGEE.

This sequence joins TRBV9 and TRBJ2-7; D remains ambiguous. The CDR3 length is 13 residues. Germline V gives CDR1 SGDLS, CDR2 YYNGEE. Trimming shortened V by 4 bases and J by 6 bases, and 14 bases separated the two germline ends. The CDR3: CASSPPRAPEQYF. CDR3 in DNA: TGTGCCAGCAGCCCCCCGCGAGCCCCCGAGCAGTACTTC.

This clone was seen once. In DNA, the CDR3 is TGTGCCACCTCATACGTCATGGGCTATGGCTACACCTTC. Translated, it gives CATSYVMGYGYTF. The chain carries TRBV7-9 and TRBJ1-2; D unclear. Germline CDR1 is SEHNR and CDR2 is FQNEAQ (reference sequence). CDR3 length equals 13 residues. Trimming left V 10 bases short and J 4 bases short, with 16 bases between.

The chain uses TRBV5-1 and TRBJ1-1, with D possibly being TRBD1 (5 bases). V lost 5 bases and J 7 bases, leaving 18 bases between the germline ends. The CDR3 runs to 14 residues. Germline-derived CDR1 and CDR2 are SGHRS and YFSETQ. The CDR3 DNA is TGCGCCAGCAGTCTCTTCGGGACGCCCGGTGAAGCTTTCTTT. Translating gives CASSLFGTPGEAFF.

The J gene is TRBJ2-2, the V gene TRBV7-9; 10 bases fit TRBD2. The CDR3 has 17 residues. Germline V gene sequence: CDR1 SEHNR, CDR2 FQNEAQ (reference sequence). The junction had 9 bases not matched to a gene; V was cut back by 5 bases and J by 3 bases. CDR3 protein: CASSSPTGTSDTGELFF. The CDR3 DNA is TGTGCCAGCAGCAGCCCCACCGGGACTAGCGACACCGGGGAGCTGTTTTTT.

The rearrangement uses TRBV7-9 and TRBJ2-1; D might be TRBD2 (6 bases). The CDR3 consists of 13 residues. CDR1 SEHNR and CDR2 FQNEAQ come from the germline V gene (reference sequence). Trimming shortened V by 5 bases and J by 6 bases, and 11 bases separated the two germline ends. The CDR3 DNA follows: TGTGCCAGCAGCCCCGGGAGTCTCAATGAGCAGTTCTTC. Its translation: CASSPGSLNEQFF.

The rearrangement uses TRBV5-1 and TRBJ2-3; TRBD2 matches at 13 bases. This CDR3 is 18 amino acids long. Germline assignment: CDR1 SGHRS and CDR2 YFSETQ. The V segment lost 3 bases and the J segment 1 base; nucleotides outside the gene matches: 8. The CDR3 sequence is CASSSKLAGGPGTDTQYF. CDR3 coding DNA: TGCGCCAGCAGCTCCAAACTAGCGGGAGGGCCGGGCACAGATACGCAGTATTTT.

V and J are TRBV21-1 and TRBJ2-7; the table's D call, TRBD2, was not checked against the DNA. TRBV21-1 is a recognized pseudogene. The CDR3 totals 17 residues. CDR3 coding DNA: TGTGCCAGCAGCAAATCCAGACTAGTATGCGTCTCCTACGAGCAGTACTTC. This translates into CASSKSRLVCVSYEQYF.